The clone carrying this TCR beta chain was observed a few times. Its antigen is still unknown. The ends lost 0 bases at V and 6 bases at J; junction bases unmatched: 7. The CDR3 spans 16 residues. Per the germline V gene, CDR1 is SGHAT and CDR2 is FQNNGV. The data are from a study of T-cell memory formation after mild COVID-19. Overall study context: Most TCR clusters belonged to a single donor. Overall study findings and caveats: The second-wave clones peaking on day 37 were not confirmed as SARS-CoV-2-specific. Mostly located in CM and EM were contracting CD4+ clones, with contracting CD8+ clones located in EMRA.

Amplification by 5'RACE using constant-segment primers produced TCR alpha and TCR beta cDNA libraries that carried sample barcodes and UMIs. TCRdb redid the calling of the 5' RACE reads with MiXCR, one entry per CDR3 protein. The data contain about 540,000 distinct CDR3 sequences, around 21% of them seen just once; the ten biggest clones take up around 12%. The receptor was isolated from an adult woman who had mild COVID-19 (a few samples of this study predate the infection). Cell type and time point are not known. Material for sequencing was PBMCs or a T cell subset sorted from them (not recorded which). The chain combines TRBV11-2 with TRBJ2-3, with 9 bases matching TRBD2. CDR3 loop: CASSLEVTSGPDTQYF. In nucleotides, the CDR3 is TGTGCCAGCAGCTTAGAGGTTACTAGCGGGCCCGATACGCAGTATTTT.